This T cell receptor beta chain was identified in a study of blood T cell repertoires in COVID-19. For the study at large: Samples taken during acute and convalescent COVID-19 were collected in the United States, Italy and Spain. PBMCs, B-cell-depleted T cells, or T cells were the source of the cDNA or gDNA that made up the material.

In the authors' methods: How many nucleated cells were present was estimated from reference gene primer amplification. Assay: immunoSEQ multiplex PCR; the TCRdb copy retains only in-frame clones and omits some. V, J and clone size derive from that table, while D and trimming were established from the DNA sequence. The data contain some 96,000 clones, about nine tenths of them seen just once; the ten biggest clones take up around 1.7%. The germline gives CDR1 MNHNY, CDR2 SVGAGI (reference sequence). Germline trimming cut 5 bases from V and 3 bases from J; bases unmatched to any gene: 7. The CDR3 covers 16 residues.

V usage is TRBV6-6 and J usage is TRBJ1-6; 7 positions match TRBD1. This TCR derives from a man aged 55-75 years with acute or convalescent COVID-19. Sequencing input: peripheral blood. In DNA form, the CDR3 reads TGTGCCAGCAGTCTACCCGGGACAGTCTATAATTCACCCCTCCACTTT. This sequence encodes CASSLPGTVYNSPLHF.